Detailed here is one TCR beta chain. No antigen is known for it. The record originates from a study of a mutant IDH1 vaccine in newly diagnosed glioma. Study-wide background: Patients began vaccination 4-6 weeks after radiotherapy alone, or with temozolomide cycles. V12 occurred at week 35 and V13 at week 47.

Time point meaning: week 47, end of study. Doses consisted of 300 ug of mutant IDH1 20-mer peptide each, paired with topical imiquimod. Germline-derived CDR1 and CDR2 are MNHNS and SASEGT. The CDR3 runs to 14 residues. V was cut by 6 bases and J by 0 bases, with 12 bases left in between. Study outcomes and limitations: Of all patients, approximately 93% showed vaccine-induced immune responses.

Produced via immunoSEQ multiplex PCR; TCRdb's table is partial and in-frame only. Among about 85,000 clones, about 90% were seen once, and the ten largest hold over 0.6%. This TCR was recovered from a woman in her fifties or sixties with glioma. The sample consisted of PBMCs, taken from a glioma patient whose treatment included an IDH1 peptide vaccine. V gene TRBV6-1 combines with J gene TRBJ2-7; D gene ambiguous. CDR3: CASSFNWGSYEQYF. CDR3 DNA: TGTGCCAGCAGCTTCAACTGGGGCTCCTACGAGCAGTACTTC.